This T cell receptor beta chain was recorded in a study of T cell responses to AZD1222 COVID-19 vaccine. Germline V gene sequence: CDR1 SNHLY, CDR2 FYNNEI. V lost 6 bases and J 0 bases, leaving 9 bases between the germline ends. The CDR3 is 14 residues long. Broader study findings: Of spike-specific TCRs, nearly half reportedly target regions left unmutated in variants. Baseline testing showed seropositivity in only five to seven AZD1222 recipients.

This clone came up a few times. Its target is not known. Some clones are missing from TCRdb's copy, which holds only in-frame ones; the method was immunoSEQ multiplex PCR. The sample lists about 170,000 clones, 80% to 95% occurring once. The sequence was collected from an adult in good health. The rearrangement joins TRBV2 to TRBJ1-3, with D maybe TRBD1 (6 bases). The sample in question was peripheral blood, obtained on day 0 of AZD1222 vaccination. The CDR3 sequence: CASRGHFSGNTIYF. In DNA, the CDR3 is TGTGCCAGCAGGGGACATTTCTCTGGAAACACCATATATTTT.